These T cell receptor beta chains were read from a single sample in a study of molecular identifiers for immune sequencing clone quantification. Each CDR3 protein is one row after TCRdb ran MiXCR on the PCR reads. The sample has about 510,000 distinct CDR3 sequences, roughly 24% seen once. Sequencing input: naive CD8+ T cells from blood, with Jurkat cell RNA spiked in. These receptor sequences come from a human donor in good health. Some libraries in this study had Jurkat cell RNA spiked in. CDR3s include the opening cysteine and the closing phenylalanine or tryptophan. Fields, in order: D gene, clone size, J gene, V gene, CDR3 protein, CDR3 DNA. A D gene is named only where the DNA matches it firmly. Clone size is given for some rows only: seen once, a few or many times, or a class if the clone is expanded.

d_gene: .
abundance: .
j_gene: TRBJ2-5
v_gene: TRBV27
CDR3aa: CASSSLGIETQYF
CDR3nt: TGTGCCAGCAGTTCCCTGGGAATAGAGACCCAGTACTTC

d_gene: TRBD1
abundance: many
j_gene: TRBJ1-1
v_gene: TRBV2
CDR3aa: CASSTETGWTEAFF
CDR3nt: TGTGCCAGCAGCACCGAGACAGGGTGGACTGAAGCTTTCTTT

d_gene: TRBD1
abundance: .
j_gene: TRBJ1-1
v_gene: TRBV12-3/TRBV12-4
CDR3aa: CASSKTGQMNTEAFF
CDR3nt: TGTGCCAGCAGCAAGACGGGACAGATGAACACTGAAGCTTTCTTT

d_gene: .
abundance: .
j_gene: TRBJ1-4
v_gene: TRBV28
CDR3aa: CASSLYGQGNEKLVF
CDR3nt: TGTGCCAGCAGTTTATATGGGCAGGGTAATGAAAAACTGGTTTTT

d_gene: .
abundance: many
j_gene: TRBJ2-7
v_gene: TRBV12-3/TRBV12-4
CDR3aa: CASTSHGGVQYF
CDR3nt: TGTGCCAGCACTTCCCATGGTGGGGTGCAGTACTTC

d_gene: .
abundance: once
j_gene: TRBJ1-2
v_gene: TRBV9
CDR3aa: CASSLSGGNTF
CDR3nt: TGTGCCAGCTCTCTATCTGGGGGCAACACCTTC

d_gene: .
abundance: many
j_gene: TRBJ2-5
v_gene: TRBV4-3
CDR3aa: CASSQDLMETQYF
CDR3nt: TGCGCCAGCAGCCAAGACCTAATGGAGACCCAGTACTTC

d_gene: TRBD2
abundance: few
j_gene: TRBJ2-2
v_gene: TRBV7-9
CDR3aa: CASGGTSGRTHTTGELFF
CDR3nt: TGTGCCAGCGGAGGGACTAGCGGGAGGACCCATACCACCGGGGAGCTGTTTTTT

d_gene: .
abundance: once
j_gene: TRBJ1-1
v_gene: TRBV6-5
CDR3aa: CASSYSLPWSGFF
CDR3nt: TGTGCCAGCAGTTACTCGCTGCCCTGGAGTGGTTTCTTT

d_gene: .
abundance: .
j_gene: TRBJ1-1
v_gene: TRBV21-1
CDR3aa: CASSKGGGGQENNTEAFF
CDR3nt: TGTGCCAGCAGCAAAGGAGGGGGGGGACAGGAGAATAACACTGAAGCTTTCTTT

d_gene: .
abundance: once
j_gene: TRBJ1-2
v_gene: TRBV6-6
CDR3aa: CASSYWAGAAAYGYTF
CDR3nt: TGTGCCAGCAGTTACTGGGCAGGGGCTGCGGCCTATGGCTACACCTTC

d_gene: TRBD2
abundance: few
j_gene: TRBJ2-3
v_gene: TRBV14
CDR3aa: CASSQDAVPPSGRASGAADTQYF
CDR3nt: TGTGCCAGCAGCCAAGACGCGGTACCCCCTAGCGGGAGGGCCTCTGGGGCTGCAGATACGCAGTATTTT

d_gene: .
abundance: .
j_gene: TRBJ1-2
v_gene: TRBV29-1
CDR3aa: CSVSDGFNYGYTF
CDR3nt: TGCAGCGTTTCGGACGGTTTTAACTATGGCTACACCTTC

d_gene: .
abundance: few
j_gene: TRBJ2-5
v_gene: TRBV4-1
CDR3aa: CASSQDARAGETQYF
CDR3nt: TGCGCCAGCAGCCAAGATGCGCGGGCCGGGGAGACCCAGTACTTC

d_gene: TRBD2
abundance: .
j_gene: TRBJ2-1
v_gene: TRBV7-9
CDR3aa: CASSLVLAGASSYNEQFF
CDR3nt: TGTGCCAGCAGCTTGGTTCTTGCGGGAGCGAGCTCCTACAATGAGCAGTTCTTC

d_gene: .
abundance: .
j_gene: TRBJ2-2
v_gene: TRBV6-6
CDR3aa: CASSYNPQPATNTGELFF
CDR3nt: TGTGCCAGCAGTTATAATCCCCAACCAGCGACTAACACCGGGGAGCTGTTTTTT

d_gene: .
abundance: few
j_gene: TRBJ2-5
v_gene: TRBV28
CDR3aa: CASSSWRGPEQETQYF
CDR3nt: TGTGCCAGCAGTTCCTGGAGGGGGCCGGAGCAAGAGACCCAGTACTTC

d_gene: TRBD1
abundance: .
j_gene: TRBJ2-7
v_gene: TRBV20-1
CDR3aa: CSARSDRGYEQYF
CDR3nt: TGCAGTGCTAGATCTGACAGGGGTTACGAGCAGTACTTC

d_gene: TRBD1
abundance: many
j_gene: TRBJ1-1
v_gene: TRBV25-1
CDR3aa: CASTPGGGTEAFF
CDR3nt: TGTGCCAGCACACCAGGGGGCGGAACTGAAGCTTTCTTT

d_gene: .
abundance: .
j_gene: TRBJ2-1
v_gene: TRBV19
CDR3aa: CASSTFATSSYNEQFF
CDR3nt: TGTGCCAGTAGTACCTTTGCGACTAGCTCCTACAATGAGCAGTTCTTC

d_gene: TRBD1
abundance: few
j_gene: TRBJ2-7
v_gene: TRBV2
CDR3aa: CASSGAGQGGYEQYF
CDR3nt: TGTGCCAGCAGTGGAGCGGGACAGGGAGGCTACGAGCAGTACTTC

d_gene: .
abundance: few
j_gene: TRBJ2-5
v_gene: TRBV7-6
CDR3aa: CASSLVSVVRKRSPFQETQYF
CDR3nt: TGTGCCAGCAGCTTAGTCTCGGTGGTGCGGAAGCGGAGCCCCTTCCAAGAGACCCAGTACTTC

d_gene: TRBD2
abundance: .
j_gene: TRBJ2-3
v_gene: TRBV24-1
CDR3aa: CSGGAADTQYF
CDR3nt: TGTAGCGGGGGGGCAGCAGATACGCAGTATTTT

d_gene: .
abundance: .
j_gene: TRBJ2-7
v_gene: TRBV27
CDR3aa: CASSSIVGGVMNEQYF
CDR3nt: TGTGCCAGCAGTTCTATCGTGGGCGGGGTAATGAACGAGCAGTACTTC

d_gene: .
abundance: few
j_gene: TRBJ2-7
v_gene: TRBV2
CDR3aa: CASRRALSYEQYF
CDR3nt: TGTGCCAGCCGTCGGGCCCTCTCCTACGAGCAGTACTTC

d_gene: TRBD2
abundance: few
j_gene: TRBJ2-3
v_gene: TRBV7-9
CDR3aa: CASSSLAGGPPDTQYF
CDR3nt: TGTGCCAGCAGCTCGCTAGCGGGAGGGCCCCCAGATACGCAGTATTTT

d_gene: .
abundance: once
j_gene: TRBJ1-3
v_gene: TRBV10-3
CDR3aa: CAISAYRDNDSGNTIYF
CDR3nt: TGTGCCATCAGTGCATACCGGGACAACGACTCTGGAAACACCATATATTTT

d_gene: TRBD2
abundance: .
j_gene: TRBJ2-3
v_gene: TRBV2
CDR3aa: CASSGTLAPWTDTQYF
CDR3nt: TGTGCCAGCAGTGGAACACTAGCGCCTTGGACAGATACGCAGTATTTT

d_gene: TRBD1
abundance: .
j_gene: TRBJ2-5
v_gene: TRBV7-9
CDR3aa: CASRASIRTGIMETQYF
CDR3nt: TGTGCCAGCAGGGCATCGATAAGGACAGGGATCATGGAGACCCAGTACTTC

d_gene: .
abundance: few
j_gene: TRBJ2-7
v_gene: TRBV28
CDR3aa: CASSFLGGGSYEQYF
CDR3nt: TGTGCCAGCAGTTTCCTAGGGGGAGGGTCCTACGAGCAGTACTTC

d_gene: TRBD2
abundance: .
j_gene: TRBJ2-3
v_gene: TRBV7-9
CDR3aa: CASSLVREGADTQYF
CDR3nt: TGTGCCAGCAGCTTAGTGCGGGAGGGGGCAGATACGCAGTATTTT

d_gene: .
abundance: many
j_gene: TRBJ2-3
v_gene: TRBV23-1
CDR3aa: CASSHPGGGGTDTQYF
CDR3nt: TGCGCCAGCAGTCACCCAGGGGGGGGAGGGACAGATACGCAGTATTTT

d_gene: TRBD2
abundance: .
j_gene: TRBJ2-5
v_gene: TRBV10-1
CDR3aa: CASSEASGETQYF
CDR3nt: TGCGCCAGCAGTGAGGCTAGCGGGGAGACCCAGTACTTC

d_gene: TRBD2
abundance: few
j_gene: TRBJ2-3
v_gene: TRBV19
CDR3aa: CASSHRDYLPDTQYF
CDR3nt: TGTGCCAGTAGTCACCGGGACTACCTCCCGGATACGCAGTATTTT

d_gene: .
abundance: few
j_gene: TRBJ2-3
v_gene: TRBV7-9
CDR3aa: CASSARAGYQDTQYF
CDR3nt: TGTGCCAGCAGCGCCCGGGCAGGGTATCAAGATACGCAGTATTTT

d_gene: .
abundance: .
j_gene: TRBJ1-5
v_gene: TRBV27
CDR3aa: CASSPRGAGLDQHQHF
CDR3nt: TGTGCCAGCAGCCCTCGCGGGGCGGGCTTGGATCAGCACCAGCATTTT

d_gene: .
abundance: few
j_gene: TRBJ2-5
v_gene: TRBV12-3/TRBV12-4
CDR3aa: CASSSTRMGYLEETQYF
CDR3nt: TGTGCCAGCAGTTCCACCAGGATGGGATATTTAGAAGAGACCCAGTACTTC

d_gene: .
abundance: many
j_gene: TRBJ2-7
v_gene: TRBV25-1
CDR3aa: CASSQPDTSYEQYF
CDR3nt: TGTGCCAGCAGCCAACCGGACACGTCCTACGAGCAGTACTTC

d_gene: .
abundance: many
j_gene: TRBJ2-7
v_gene: TRBV27
CDR3aa: CASSLVGTGAYEQYF
CDR3nt: TGTGCCAGCAGTTTAGTAGGTACAGGAGCCTACGAGCAGTACTTC

d_gene: .
abundance: few
j_gene: TRBJ1-5
v_gene: TRBV24-1
CDR3aa: CATSDSQWDSNQPQHF
CDR3nt: TGTGCCACCAGTGATTCCCAATGGGATAGCAATCAGCCCCAGCATTTT

d_gene: .
abundance: many
j_gene: TRBJ2-7
v_gene: TRBV4-3
CDR3aa: CASSQEFFGGAYEQYF
CDR3nt: TGCGCCAGCAGCCAAGAATTTTTCGGGGGAGCCTACGAGCAGTACTTC

d_gene: TRBD2
abundance: few
j_gene: TRBJ2-3
v_gene: TRBV19
CDR3aa: CASSITSGGTDTQYF
CDR3nt: TGTGCCAGTAGTATAACTAGCGGGGGTACAGATACGCAGTATTTT

d_gene: .
abundance: few
j_gene: TRBJ2-6
v_gene: TRBV7-2
CDR3aa: CASSQQGFRWSSGANVLTF
CDR3nt: TGTGCCAGCAGCCAACAGGGTTTTAGGTGGTCCTCTGGGGCCAACGTCCTGACTTTC